This T cell receptor (beta chain) was observed in a study of T-cell reconstitution after alpha-beta-depleted transplantation in children. Construction of the TCRbeta library involved unique molecular identifiers. In TCRdb, the PCR reads were re-called with MiXCR into one record per CDR3 protein. The table has about 640,000 distinct CDR3 sequences, around 17% seen once. This CDR3 region has 15 residues. This clonotype was observed once. V gene TRBV21-1 combines with J gene TRBJ2-7; TRBD1, the table's D call, was not compared with the DNA. TRBV21-1 is a pseudogene segment. The TCR originated in a human donor who donated a stem cell graft to a child with acute myeloid leukemia. Sequencing used PBMCs from the stem cell graft donor, obtained from the stem cell graft. CDR3 protein: CASSRDGASSYEQYF. The CDR3 bases are TGTGCCAGCAGCAGGGACGGGGCTAGCTCCTACGAGCAGTACTTC.